This TCR beta chain was identified in a study of blood T cell repertoires in COVID-19. Participants were placed into cohorts based on the clinical history they reported. Assay used: immunoSEQ multiplex PCR; TCRdb lists only in-frame clones, some missing. The sample records roughly 68,000 clones, 70% to 90% being singletons. Between the trimmed V and J ends, which lost 1 base and 0 bases, there was a span of 13 bases. The CDR3 length is 17 residues. The V gene's germline CDR1 is SNHLY and CDR2 FYNNEI. The receptor was derived from a woman aged 40 to 50 who had recovered from COVID-19. This sequence joins TRBV2 and TRBJ1-3; D unclear. The specimen sequenced was PBMCs or T cells enriched from blood (not recorded which). The CDR3 loop reads CASSEGVTGISGNTIYF. The CDR3 DNA is TGTGCCAGCAGTGAAGGGGTGACGGGAATCTCTGGAAACACCATATATTTT.